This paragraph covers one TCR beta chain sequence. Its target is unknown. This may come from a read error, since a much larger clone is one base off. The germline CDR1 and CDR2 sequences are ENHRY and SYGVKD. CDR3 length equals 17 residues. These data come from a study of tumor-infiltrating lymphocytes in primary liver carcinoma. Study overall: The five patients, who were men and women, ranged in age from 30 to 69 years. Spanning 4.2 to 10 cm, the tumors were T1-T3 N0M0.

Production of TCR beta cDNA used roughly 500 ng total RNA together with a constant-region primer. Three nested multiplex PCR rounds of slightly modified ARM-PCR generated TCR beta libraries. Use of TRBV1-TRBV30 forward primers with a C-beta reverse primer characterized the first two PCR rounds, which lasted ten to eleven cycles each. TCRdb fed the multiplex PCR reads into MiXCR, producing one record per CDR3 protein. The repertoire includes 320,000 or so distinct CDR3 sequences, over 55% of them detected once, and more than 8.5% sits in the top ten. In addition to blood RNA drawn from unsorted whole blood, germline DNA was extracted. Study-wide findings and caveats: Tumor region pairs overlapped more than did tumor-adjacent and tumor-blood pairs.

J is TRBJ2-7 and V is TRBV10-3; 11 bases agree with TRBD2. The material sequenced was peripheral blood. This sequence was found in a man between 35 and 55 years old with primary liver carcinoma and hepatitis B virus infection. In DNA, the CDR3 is TGTGCCATCAGTGAGTCGAAGGGGACTAGCGGCACCTACGAGCACTACTTC. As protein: CAISESKGTSGTYEHYF.